The 19 T cell receptor beta chains given below trace back to one sample, sequenced in a study of read filtering for tumor transcriptome and immune sequencing. The library was built from about 400 ng RNA with molecular barcoded adaptors for alpha/delta and beta/gamma chains. Via MiXCR, TCRdb re-called the reads, giving one row per CDR3 protein. Seen here are around 50,000 distinct CDR3 sequences, approximately 22% observed once, and the top ten hold about a sixth. The material sequenced was a population of CD138-negative cells sorted from bone marrow. The receptor set was obtained from a donor at least 40 years old with multiple myeloma.

This clonotype occurred many times. This chain joins TRBV7-2 and TRBJ2-3, with D possibly being TRBD1 or TRBD2 (6 bases each). Trimming cost V 1 base and J 1 base, with 15 bases left between them. The CDR3 totals 17 residues. The V gene's germline CDR1 is SGHTA and CDR2 FQGNSA. In nucleotides, the CDR3 is TGTGCCAGCAGCTTAGTCGGAGGGGGACTCCGCACAGATACGCAGTATTTT. Translation gives CASSLVGGGLRTDTQYF.

This clonotype was recorded many times. This rearrangement joins TRBV5-1 to TRBJ2-6; 9 bases are shared with TRBD2. The V gene's germline CDR1 is SGHRS and CDR2 YFSETQ. The CDR3 runs to 18 residues. V dropped 0 bases and J dropped 2; count of bases not matched to a gene: 6. CDR3 amino acids: CASSLDLAGIAGANVLTF. In nucleotides, the CDR3 is TGCGCCAGCAGCTTGGATCTAGCGGGAATCGCTGGGGCCAACGTCCTGACTTTC.

This clonotype occurred a few times. This may come from a read error, since a much larger clone is one base off. The genes are TRBV7-9 and TRBJ2-1; D is perhaps TRBD2 (6 bases). Germline CDR1 reads SEHNR; CDR2 reads FQNEAQ (reference sequence). This CDR3 comprises 14 residues. CDR3 in amino acids: CVSTLDGGYNEQFF. The CDR3 nucleotides read TGTGTCAGCACCCTGGACGGGGGCTACAATGAGCAGTTCTTC. Based on the CDR3 plus reference TRBV7-9 and TRBJ2-1, the full variable domain is DTGVSQNPRHKITKRGQNVTFRCDPISEHNRLYWYRQTLGQGPEFLTYFQNEAQLEKSRLLSDRFSAERPKGSFSTLEIQRTEQGDSAMYLCVSTLDGGYNEQFFGPGTRLTVL.

This clonotype was seen ten or more times. The chain recombines TRBV13 with TRBJ1-2, with a possible D match to TRBD1 (6 bases). The CDR3 loop spans 15 amino acids. V was pared by 1 base and J by 7 bases, with 16 bases between. The V gene's germline CDR1 is PRHDT and CDR2 FYEKMQ (reference sequence). CDR3 amino acids: CASSLEHAGGLGYTF. CDR3 nucleotides: TGTGCCAGCAGCTTAGAGCATGCGGGGGGCCTTGGCTACACCTTC.

This clonotype was seen repeatedly, ten times or more. The chain has TRBV27 and TRBJ2-1; the match to TRBD2 covers 14 bases. V gave up 6 bases and J gave up 2 bases; unmatched junction bases: 3. CDR3 length: 16 amino acids. The germline CDR1 and CDR2 sequences are MNHEY and SMNVEV (reference sequence). CDR3 DNA: TGTGCCAGCAGCAGACTAGCGGGAGGGCCCTACAATGAGCAGTTCTTC. The encoded protein is CASSRLAGGPYNEQFF.

In its sample, this clonotype was seen many times. The chain carries TRBV5-1 and TRBJ2-3; perhaps TRBD2 as D (6 bases). This CDR3 has 16 residues. Looked up from germline, CDR1 is SGHRS and CDR2 is YFSETQ. V lost 4 bases to trimming and J lost 1 base, with 16 bases between them. CDR3 DNA sequence: TGCGCCAGCAGCGGATCAGCGGGTGGGGGCACAGATACGCAGTATTTT. This encodes CASSGSAGGGTDTQYF.

The V and J genes are TRBV7-2 and TRBJ1-1, with D unclear. CDR1 and CDR2 (germline): SGHTA, FQGNSA. The CDR3 has 14 amino acids. The V end was cut by 3 bases, the J end by 1 base, with 9 bases between. CDR3 in amino acids: CASSFSQSNTEAFF. CDR3 nucleotides: TGTGCCAGCAGCTTTTCACAGTCGAACACTGAAGCTTTCTTT.

This clonotype was seen repeatedly, ten times or more. CDR3 amino acids: CASSHPGQPQHF. Written as DNA, the CDR3 is TGTGCCAGCAGCCACCCGGGCCAGCCCCAGCATTTT. This chain uses TRBV7-2 with TRBJ1-5; no definite D call. The V end lost 5 bases, the J end lost 7 bases, and 9 bases lay between the germline ends. The CDR3 length is 12 residues. From germline, CDR1 is SGHTA and CDR2 FQGNSA.

Concerning this clonotype: Given a much more abundant clone one base away, this may be a read error. The chain uses TRBV11-3 and TRBJ2-3, with D possibly matching TRBD2 (5 bases). V was cut by 2 bases and J by 4 bases, with 28 bases left in between. The CDR3 extends over 20 amino acids. Germline V gives CDR1 SGHNT, CDR2 YENEEA. The CDR3 coding sequence is TGTGCCAGCAGCTTAATAACTGGAAGACACACGGAAAGAGGGTCAGATACGCAGTATTTT. This gives the protein CASSLITGRHTERGSDTQYF. The variable domain in full, with the rest retrieved from reference TRBV11-3 and TRBJ2-3, is EAGVVQSPRYKIIEKKQPVAFWCNPISGHNTLYWYLQNLGQGPELLIRYENEEAVDDSQLPKDRFSAERLKGVDSTLKIQPAELGDSAVYLCASSLITGRHTERGSDTQYFGPGTRLTVL.

This clonotype was seen many times. The CDR3 is CATSEIGETQYF. CDR3 sequence (DNA): TGTGCCACCAGTGAGATAGGGGAGACCCAGTACTTC. This chain links TRBV24-1 with TRBJ2-5, with D unresolved. The CDR3 length is 12 residues. Germline V gives CDR1 KGHDR, CDR2 SFDVKD. The V and J ends lost 4 bases and 5 bases respectively, with 7 bases between them.

This clonotype has a count of ten or more. CDR3 loop: CSALTGISNQPQHF. CDR3 bases: TGCAGTGCCCTAACAGGGATTAGCAATCAGCCCCAGCATTTT. The chain has TRBV20-1 and TRBJ1-5; D is perhaps TRBD1 (6 bases). V dropped 6 bases and J dropped 0 bases, with 12 bases sitting between them. CDR1 and CDR2 from the germline V gene are DFQATT and SNEGSKA (reference sequence). This CDR3 contains 14 residues.

Ten or more counts support this clonotype. The rearrangement uses TRBV7-9 and TRBJ2-1; tentatively, D is TRBD2 (7 bases). The CDR3 consists of 18 residues. CDR1 is SEHNR and CDR2 is FQNEAQ in the germline V gene (reference sequence). V was cut by 1 base and J by 2 bases, with 18 bases left in between. This chain's CDR3 is CASSLGSVRGATYNEQFF. In nucleotides, the CDR3 is TGTGCCAGCAGCTTAGGTTCCGTTCGGGGGGCCACCTACAATGAGCAGTTCTTC.

This clonotype was seen ten or more times. V is TRBV2 and J is TRBJ2-5, with TRBD1 matching 7 bases. V gave up 4 bases and J gave up 2 bases; unmatched junction bases: 1. The CDR3 loop spans 13 amino acids. Germline V CDR1 and CDR2: SNHLY, FYNNEI. The CDR3 region has the DNA TGTGCCAGCAGTGGGACAGGACAAGAGACCCAGTACTTC. This sequence encodes CASSGTGQETQYF.

This clonotype was recorded a few times. No conserved phenylalanine or tryptophan ends this CDR3, so it is likely a read error. This sequence joins TRBV28 and TRBJ1-6; D not certain. CDR3 size: 18 residues. Germline lookup yields CDR1 MDHEN and CDR2 SYDVKM. V was trimmed by 4 bases and J by 0 bases, leaving 16 bases between them. CDR3 sequence (DNA): TGTGCCAGCAGTTCCCCTTTCGGGAGGAGCTCCTATAATTCACCCCTCCACCTT. It yields the protein CASSSPFGRSSYNSPLHL.

Of note for this clonotype: A much larger clone differs by one base, so this may be a read error. This chain connects TRBV12-3 or TRBV12-4 to TRBJ1-5; D remains unclear. This CDR3 region has 13 residues. Trimming left V 7 bases short and J 11 bases short, with 18 bases between. The CDR3 sequence is CASNPQTPGAQHF. The DNA of the CDR3 is TGTGCCAGCAATCCCCAAACCCCTGGGGCCCAGCATTTT.

In this sample, this clonotype turned up many times. V and J are TRBV7-3 and TRBJ2-2; TRBD2 matches 11 bases. CDR3 length equals 16 residues. CDR1 is SGHTA, CDR2 FQGTGA, per germline. Trimming removed 2 bases from V and 6 bases from J; junction bases left unmatched: 5. The CDR3 coding sequence is TGTGCCAGCAGCTTATATTCTAGCGGGAGGCCCGGGGAGCTGTTTTTT. Translated: CASSLYSSGRPGELFF.

Of note for this clonotype: A junction boundary mismatches the germline segment, possibly from a read error. J is TRBJ2-5 and V is TRBV4-1; D not certain. CDR1 is MGHRA, CDR2 YSYEKL, per germline. The CDR3 covers 13 residues. CDR3 coding DNA: TGCGCCAGCAGCCAGCGGTATCAAGAGACCCAGTGCTTC. Its translation is CASSQRYQETQCF.

At least ten counts were recorded for this clonotype. This sequence joins TRBV20-1 and TRBJ1-2; no firm D call. CDR1 is DFQATT and CDR2 is SNEGSKA in the germline V gene (reference sequence). V was cut by 1 base and J by 0 bases, with 6 bases left in between. The CDR3 covers 13 residues. The CDR3 loop is CSARAVTNYGYTF. The CDR3 DNA is TGCAGTGCTAGAGCAGTAACTAACTATGGCTACACCTTC.

There are many counts of this clonotype. The chain has TRBV7-9 and TRBJ2-1, with 7 bases fitting TRBD2. Germline CDR1 and CDR2: SEHNR and FQNEAQ (reference sequence). The junction had 7 bases not matched to a gene; V was cut back by 4 bases and J by 4 bases. The CDR3 extends over 15 amino acids. This CDR3 is CASSSPLGGYNEQFF. In nucleotides, the CDR3 is TGTGCCAGCAGCTCTCCCTTGGGGGGGTACAATGAGCAGTTCTTC. The whole variable domain, filled in from reference TRBV7-9 and TRBJ2-1, reads DTGVSQNPRHKITKRGQNVTFRCDPISEHNRLYWYRQTLGQGPEFLTYFQNEAQLEKSRLLSDRFSAERPKGSFSTLEIQRTEQGDSAMYLCASSSPLGGYNEQFFGPGTRLTVL.